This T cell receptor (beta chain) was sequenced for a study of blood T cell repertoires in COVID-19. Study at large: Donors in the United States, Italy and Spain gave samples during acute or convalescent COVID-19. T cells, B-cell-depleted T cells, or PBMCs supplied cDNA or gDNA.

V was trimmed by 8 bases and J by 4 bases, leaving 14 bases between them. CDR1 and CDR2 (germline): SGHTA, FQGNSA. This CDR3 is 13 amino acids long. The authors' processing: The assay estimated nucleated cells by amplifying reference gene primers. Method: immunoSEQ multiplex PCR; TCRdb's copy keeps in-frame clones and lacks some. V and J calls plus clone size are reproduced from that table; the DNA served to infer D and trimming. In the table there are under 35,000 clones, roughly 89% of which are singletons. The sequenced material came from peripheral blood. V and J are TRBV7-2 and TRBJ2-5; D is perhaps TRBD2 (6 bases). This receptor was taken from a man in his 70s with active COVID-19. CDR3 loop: CASGGPDIETQYF. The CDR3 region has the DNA TGTGCCAGCGGAGGGCCGGATATAGAGACCCAGTACTTC. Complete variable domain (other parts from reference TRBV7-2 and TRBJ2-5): GAGVSQSPSNKVTEKGKDVELRCDPISGHTALYWYRQSLGQGLEFLIYFQGNSAPDKSGLPSDRFSAERTGGSVSTLTIQRTQQEDSAVYLCASGGPDIETQYFGPGTRLLVL.